A selection of T cell receptor beta chains follows, all from one sample in a study of blood T cell repertoires in COVID-19. The data were produced by immunoSEQ multiplex PCR, yet TCRdb's version contains in-frame clones alone and is incomplete. Of 150,000 to 180,000 clones in the sample, around 83% were seen once. The sample consisted of peripheral blood. Source of these receptors: a woman aged 55-69 years with COVID-19, enrolled during active disease. CDR3s include the opening cysteine and the closing phenylalanine or tryptophan. D genes are given only for firm matches. The size field is filled for only some rows; it gives once, few, many or a size class.

CDR3 DNA	CDR3 protein	D gene	clone size	J gene	V gene
TGTGCCAGTAGTAGTGGGACAGGAATTAGTACTCAGCCCCAGCATTTT	CASSSGTGISTQPQHF	TRBD1	NA	TRBJ1-5	TRBV19
TGTGCCATCAGTGACAGGAACACTGAAGCTTTCTTT	CAISDRNTEAFF	NA	once	TRBJ1-1	TRBV10-3
TGTGCCAGCAGCTTAGGTACTTTTTCGCGGGATACGCAGTATTTT	CASSLGTFSRDTQYF	NA	NA	TRBJ2-3	TRBV11-2
TGCAGCGTTGAAGATGGGGGACTAGCGGGAGTGGGAGGCACAGATACGCAGTATTTT	CSVEDGGLAGVGGTDTQYF	TRBD2	NA	TRBJ2-3	TRBV29-1
TGTGCCAGCAGTGAAATTATGGGCCAGCCCCAGCATTTT	CASSEIMGQPQHF	NA	NA	TRBJ1-5	TRBV6-1
TGTGCCAGCTATCGGGACAGGGGGAACTATGGCTACACCTTC	CASYRDRGNYGYTF	NA	few	TRBJ1-2	TRBV21-1
TGCGCCAGCAGCTTGGAAAACAGAGCTGTAACAGCTTTCTTT	CASSLENRAVTAFF	NA	few	TRBJ1-1	TRBV5-1
TGTGCCAGCAGCTTGAGTAGCGGTTTCGGGGAGACCCAGTACTTC	CASSLSSGFGETQYF	NA	NA	TRBJ2-5	TRBV11-2
TGTGCCAGCAGCCGGGTAACAGGGGCTCCTAGCACAGATACGCAGTATTTT	CASSRVTGAPSTDTQYF	TRBD1	NA	TRBJ2-3	TRBV14
TGTGCCAGCAGCATCTGCACGGGGTGCAATCAGCCCCAGCATTTT	CASSICTGCNQPQHF	NA	few	TRBJ1-5	TRBV21-1
TGTGCCAGTACCAGTGGGGCGGTTTCTAATGAAAAACTGTTTTTT	CASTSGAVSNEKLFF	NA	NA	TRBJ1-4	TRBV19
TGTGCCAGCAGCTTAGGTCTAGCGGGGGGGCCGAGGGGCCCAGATACGCAGTATTTT	CASSLGLAGGPRGPDTQYF	TRBD2	NA	TRBJ2-3	TRBV11-2
TGCGCCAGCAGCTTGACCCAGGGATTAAGTAATTCACCCCTCCACTTT	CASSLTQGLSNSPLHF	NA	NA	TRBJ1-6	TRBV5-1
TGTGCCAGCAGCTCGACAGTCCTCTCTGGAAACACCATATATTTT	CASSSTVLSGNTIYF	NA	NA	TRBJ1-3	TRBV3-1/TRBV3-2
TGTGCCAGCTCGCGGGAGGTCACTGAAGCTTTCTTT	CASSREVTEAFF	NA	NA	TRBJ1-1	TRBV18
TGTGCCAGCAGTGATGGCCATAGCAATCAGCCCCAGCATTTT	CASSDGHSNQPQHF	NA	many	TRBJ1-5	TRBV6-4
TGTGCCAGCAGGGGGCGGAACTACAATGAGCAGTTCTTC	CASRGRNYNEQFF	NA	many	TRBJ2-1	TRBV7-9
TGCGCCAGCAGCCAAGGACAGGGACCTAGCAATCAGCCCCAGCATTTT	CASSQGQGPSNQPQHF	TRBD1	NA	TRBJ1-5	TRBV4-1
TGCGCCAGCAGAATACTCAAACTAGCGGCTACATCAACGAACACCGGGGAGCTGTTTTTT	CASRILKLAATSTNTGELFF	TRBD2	NA	TRBJ2-2	TRBV5-1
TGTGCCAGCAACCGGGGGGGTGTGGCAGATACGCAGTATTTT	CASNRGGVADTQYF	TRBD2	once	TRBJ2-3	TRBV6-5
TGTGCCAGCAGCTTGTACAGCTCCTATAATTCACCCCTCCACTTT	CASSLYSSYNSPLHF	NA	NA	TRBJ1-6	TRBV5-4
TGTGCCAGCAGTCAGGGAGGCAGCTCGAACACTGAAGCTTTCTTT	CASSQGGSSNTEAFF	NA	few	TRBJ1-1	TRBV6-5
TGTGCCAGCAGCTTGCAGCAGGGGGCTCTTGGCTATGGCTACACCTTC	CASSLQQGALGYGYTF	TRBD1	NA	TRBJ1-2	TRBV5-8
TGTGCCAGTGGAGCGGGACAGGGGTATTACTACACCTTC	CASGAGQGYYYTF	TRBD1	NA	TRBJ1-2	TRBV19
TGTGCCAGCAGTACCGTAGCGGGAGCGCGAGCGGGCCAGTACTTC	CASSTVAGARAGQYF	TRBD2	NA	TRBJ2-4	TRBV6-5
TGTGCCAGCAGTTATAGGGGTCTCACCCTCCACTTT	CASSYRGLTLHF	NA	once	TRBJ1-6	TRBV12-3/TRBV12-4
TGTGCCAGTAGTAGCCCCTGGGCGACAGGTAATAATCAGCCCCAGCATTTT	CASSSPWATGNNQPQHF	NA	NA	TRBJ1-5	TRBV19
TGTGCCAGCAGCCCGGGACTAGTTAGTGGGACAGATACGCAGTATTTT	CASSPGLVSGTDTQYF	TRBD2	NA	TRBJ2-3	TRBV5-4
TGTGCCAGCAGTCCACAGGGACAGGCAAACTATGGCTACACCTTC	CASSPQGQANYGYTF	TRBD1	NA	TRBJ1-2	TRBV6-5
TGTGCCAGCAGACCGGGGGATAGAAGGGAGCTGTTTTTT	CASRPGDRRELFF	NA	NA	TRBJ2-2	TRBV6-5
TGTGCCAGCAGGGCCAGACAGGGAAGGACTGAAGCTTTCTTT	CASRARQGRTEAFF	TRBD1	NA	TRBJ1-1	TRBV6-5
TGTGCCAGTAGTATCAAACTTTCCAATCAGCCCCAGCATTTT	CASSIKLSNQPQHF	NA	once	TRBJ1-5	TRBV19
TGTGCCAGCAGCGTAACAGGGCGGAGGAACACTGAAGCTTTCTTT	CASSVTGRRNTEAFF	NA	once	TRBJ1-1	TRBV7-8
TGTGCCAGTAGTATCAGGGGTCCCACTGAAGCTTTCTTT	CASSIRGPTEAFF	NA	NA	TRBJ1-1	TRBV19
TGTGCCAGCAGCTTCCCGGGACAGGTAACAGATACGCAGTATTTT	CASSFPGQVTDTQYF	TRBD1	NA	TRBJ2-3	TRBV7-2
TGTGCCAGCAGCGTGGGGCACAATAATTCACCCCTCCACTTT	CASSVGHNNSPLHF	NA	NA	TRBJ1-6	TRBV9
TGCGCCAGCAGCCCAAACACTCGGGGAGGTGGGGCCAACGTCCTGACTTTC	CASSPNTRGGGANVLTF	NA	NA	TRBJ2-6	TRBV5-1